One sample yielded the 11 T cell receptor beta chains listed below, sequenced in a study of shared clonotypes between healthy human individuals. Profiling relied on immunoSEQ multiplex PCR, and the TCRdb table lists in-frame clones only, not all of them. This table has some 470,000 clones, around 80% appearing once. Sequenced sample: PBMCs. These receptors were collected from a woman aged 40 to 55 in good health. Some clones in this sample may be carry-over from other donors' samples.

The V call is TRBV7-2, the J call TRBJ2-7; 7 bases line up with TRBD1. This CDR3 comprises 12 residues. Germline V gene data show CDR1 as SGHTA and CDR2 as FQGNSA. J was trimmed by 7 bases and V by 5 bases; bases with no gene match: 5. The CDR3 DNA follows: TGTGCCAGCAGCCAACAGGGGTGGGAGCAGTACTTC. Translation gives CASSQQGWEQYF.

This sequence joins TRBV4-2 and TRBJ1-4; 9 bases match TRBD1. This CDR3 has 16 amino acids. The germline gives CDR1 LGHNA, CDR2 YNFKEQ. The V segment lost 4 bases and the J segment 5 bases; nucleotides outside the gene matches: 8. The CDR3, as DNA: TGTGCCAGCAGCCCGGACGGCGGGACAGGGAATGAAAAACTGTTTTTT. It codes for CASSPDGGTGNEKLFF.

This clone appeared a single time. CDR3: CASSLEGQTRYALDGYTF. In DNA, the CDR3 is TGCGCCAGCAGCTTGGAAGGACAGACAAGGTACGCCTTGGATGGCTACACCTTC. This sequence joins TRBV5-1 and TRBJ1-2; the D gene is possibly TRBD1 (6 bases). V shed 0 bases and J shed 6 bases, with 24 bases lying between them. This CDR3 contains 18 residues. Germline V gene sequence: CDR1 SGHRS, CDR2 YFSETQ.

This clone has only one observation. The CDR3 region has the DNA TGTGCCAGCAGCTTTGGAGCCGGGCAGTACTTC. It yields the protein CASSFGAGQYF. This rearrangement joins TRBV5-4 to TRBJ2-7; unclear D gene. Between the trimmed V and J ends, which lost 2 bases and 9 bases, there was a span of 9 bases. This CDR3 is 11 amino acids long. CDR1 is SGHNT and CDR2 is YYREEE in the germline V gene (reference sequence).

This rearrangement joins TRBV18 to TRBJ2-7; D may match TRBD1 or TRBD2 (5 bases each). This CDR3 is built from 15 residues. Germline V lookup: CDR1 KGHSH, CDR2 LQKENI. Trimming stripped 3 bases from V and 4 bases from J, with 16 bases between. CDR3 sequence (DNA): TGTGCCAGCTCACCTTTGGGGGACGGGGCATACGAGCAGTACTTC. Protein sequence: CASSPLGDGAYEQYF.

The V gene is TRBV29-1, the J gene TRBJ2-2, with 12 bases fitting TRBD2. The ends lost 4 bases at V and 5 bases at J; junction bases unmatched: 11. This CDR3 spans 17 amino acids. Germline-derived CDR1 and CDR2 are SQVTM and ANQGSEA. In DNA form, the CDR3 reads TGCAGCGTTGTGCCTAGCGGGAGGGCCACGGGAACCGGGGAGCTGTTTTTT. This gives the protein CSVVPSGRATGTGELFF.

The chain couples TRBV28 to TRBJ2-7; 13 nucleotides agree with TRBD2. Germline V lookup: CDR1 MDHEN, CDR2 SYDVKM. V lost 7 bases to trimming and J lost 5 bases; unmatched junction nucleotides: 5. The CDR3 is 14 amino acids. The CDR3 DNA reads as TGTGCCAGCACCACCGGGACTAGCGGGAACGAGCAGTACTTC. Its protein product is CASTTGTSGNEQYF.

This clone was recorded once. The chain couples TRBV14 to TRBJ2-2; D may be TRBD1 (6 bases). Germline V gene lookup returns CDR1 SGHDN and CDR2 FVKESK. Trimming removed 6 bases at V and 1 base at J, with 9 bases between. The CDR3 sequence is 14 residues long. The CDR3 protein is CASRLQGNTGELFF. Written as DNA, the CDR3 is TGTGCCAGCAGACTACAGGGGAACACCGGGGAGCTGTTTTTT.

In its sample, this clone was seen a few times. This chain connects TRBV28 to TRBJ2-1, with D perhaps matching TRBD1 (5 bases). Germline V gene sequence: CDR1 MDHEN, CDR2 SYDVKM. The CDR3 is 16 residues long. Trimming removed 6 bases from V and 6 bases from J, with 21 bases in between. CDR3 nucleotide sequence: TGTGCCAGCAGATCGAACACCAGGGTCGTTAGCAATGAGCAGTTCTTC. Protein sequence: CASRSNTRVVSNEQFF.

The chain recombines TRBV6-1 with TRBJ1-2; D possibly corresponds to TRBD1 (6 bases). CDR3 length: 13 amino acids. Germline V CDR1 and CDR2: MNHNS, SASEGT. V was shortened by 7 bases and J by 5 bases, with 14 bases between the two germline ends. CDR3 region: CASTPNQGYGYTF. The CDR3 nucleotides are TGTGCCAGCACCCCGAACCAGGGGTATGGCTACACCTTC.

The rearrangement links TRBV9 to TRBJ2-1, with D possibly being TRBD1 or TRBD2 (5 bases each). The CDR3 length is 15 residues. Trimming took off 1 base at V and 7 bases at J, with 15 bases between the two ends. Per germline, CDR1 SGDLS and CDR2 YYNGEE. The CDR3 loop reads CASSVYGAGVNEQFF. The CDR3 DNA is TGTGCCAGCAGCGTATACGGGGCCGGAGTGAATGAGCAGTTCTTC.